This T cell receptor (beta chain) was retrieved from a study of regulatory T cells in long-lasting Graves disease. This CDR3 spans 11 amino acids. Germline CDR1 is ENHRY and CDR2 is SYGVKD. Deletions cut 4 bases from V and 5 bases from J, with 6 bases between. Combining iRepertoire HTBI primers with Arm-PCR of CDR3 regions, the authors built TCR beta libraries. A single record per CDR3 protein comes from TCRdb applying MiXCR to the multiplex PCR reads. The sample comprises around 450,000 distinct CDR3 sequences, just under 15% of which are singletons, and approximately 15% rests with the top ten. Time point described: newly diagnosed GD, antithyroid drugs for less than 3 months. Extracted RNA from PBMCs served as the source of the TCR library. These data also formed part of another study, on T cells in Graves' hyperthyroidism and ophthalmopathy.

The gene calls are TRBV10-3 and TRBJ2-7; D tentatively fits TRBD1 or TRBD2 (5 bases each). The sequence came from a woman aged 30 to 39 with Graves disease. Sample: peripheral blood mononuclear cells (PBMCs), taken at new diagnosis, from a patient treated with antithyroid drugs. In DNA form, the CDR3 reads TGTGCCATCAGTGTGGGGGACGAGCAGTACTTC. It encodes CAISVGDEQYF.